These 32 T cell receptor beta chains were sequenced from one sample in a study of CD8 T cells in ankylosing spondylitis. These TCRs are of unknown antigen specificity. TCRdb reanalysed the 5' RACE reads using MiXCR and keeps one entry per CDR3 protein. The data show more than 400,000 distinct CDR3 sequences, approximately 5.3% seen once. Study results and caveats: Ankylosing spondylitis blood appeared to carry a characteristic TCR beta motif of roughly 8 highly homologous variants.

Material: blood, either unsorted or a sorted T cell fraction (not recorded which). Receptor source: a male donor with ankylosing spondylitis.

The rearrangement joins TRBV13 to TRBJ1-6; TRBD1 matches at 10 bases. V lost 4 bases to trimming and J lost 7 bases; unmatched junction nucleotides: 10. CDR1 and CDR2 (germline): PRHDT, FYEKMQ (reference sequence). The CDR3 is made up of 17 amino acids. CDR3 region: CASSSTRDRGSNSPLHF. The CDR3, as DNA: TGTGCCAGCAGCTCAACCCGGGACAGGGGAAGCAATTCACCCCTCCACTTT.

This clonotype was observed at least ten times. The junction does not match germline at one end; this may be a read error. V and J are TRBV20-1 and TRBJ1-1; possible D gene TRBD1, 5 bases. There are 13 residues in the CDR3. The germline V gene has CDR1 DFQATT and CDR2 SNEGSKA (reference sequence). The chain's CDR3 is CSASRRENAEAFF. The CDR3 DNA reads as TGCAGTGCTAGCCGCAGGGAGAACGCTGAAGCTTTCTTT.

Ten or more counts support this clonotype. This CDR3 is CSQTSGQETQYF. For the CDR3, the DNA is TGCAGCCAGACTAGCGGCCAAGAGACCCAGTACTTC. The chain has TRBV20-1 and TRBJ2-5; 9 bases are shared with TRBD2. Germline CDR1 DFQATT, CDR2 SNEGSKA (reference sequence). The CDR3 sequence is 12 residues long.

In its sample, this clonotype was seen many times. This CDR3 reads CASRPPRTGPTEAFF. Here the CDR3 DNA reads TGTGCCAGCAGGCCCCCGCGGACAGGGCCCACTGAAGCTTTCTTT. J is TRBJ1-1 and V is TRBV12-3 or TRBV12-4, with 8 bases matching TRBD1. V was pared by 6 bases and J by 4 bases, with 10 bases of the junction left unmatched. The CDR3 consists of 15 residues.

This clonotype has a count of ten or more. The J gene is TRBJ2-3, the V gene TRBV27; D is unresolved. Per the germline V gene, CDR1 is MNHEY and CDR2 is SMNVEV (reference sequence). Trimming cost V 3 bases and J 0 bases, with 7 bases left between them. The CDR3 is 14 residues long. The CDR3 protein is CASSFLLSTDTQYF. CDR3 DNA sequence: TGTGCCAGCAGTTTCCTACTGAGCACAGATACGCAGTATTTT.

This clonotype was detected ten times or more. This sequence joins TRBV5-1 and TRBJ1-2; TRBD1 is a possible D gene (6 bases). Germline CDR1 is SGHRS and CDR2 is YFSETQ. V dropped 4 bases and J dropped 0 bases, with 10 bases sitting between them. CDR3 length equals 14 residues. The CDR3 sequence: CASSPGATNYGYTF. The CDR3 DNA sequence: TGCGCCAGCAGCCCAGGGGCTACTAACTATGGCTACACCTTC.

This clonotype was detected many times. CDR3 sequence (DNA): TGTGCCAGCAGGGAGACTAGCGGGCCGTTTTTGGGGACCCAGTACTTC. Translated, it gives CASRETSGPFLGTQYF. V is TRBV7-8 and J is TRBJ2-5; 10 nucleotides agree with TRBD2. Germline loops: CDR1 SGHVS, CDR2 FQNEAQ. This CDR3 contains 16 residues. Losses at the gene ends were 6 bases for V and 7 bases for J; bases not matched to a gene: 14.

This clonotype was counted many times. The chain employs TRBV3-1 and TRBJ2-3; D is unclear. Per the germline V gene, CDR1 is LGHDT and CDR2 is YNNKEL (reference sequence). V lost 3 bases and J lost 4, with 11 bases in between. The length of the CDR3 is 14 residues. The CDR3: CASSQPSEADTQYF. Written as DNA, the CDR3 is TGTGCCAGCAGCCAGCCTTCGGAAGCAGATACGCAGTATTTT.

This clonotype was counted at least ten times. The chain combines TRBV11-1 with TRBJ2-1; 11 nucleotides agree with TRBD2. This CDR3 has 17 residues. After removal of 5 bases from V and 3 bases from J, the junction contained 9 bases not matched to a gene. CDR1 and CDR2 (germline): SGHAT, FQDESV (reference sequence). The CDR3: CASSPHPLAGVYNEQFF. CDR3 bases: TGTGCCAGCAGCCCACACCCACTAGCGGGAGTCTACAATGAGCAGTTCTTC.

This clonotype was counted between two and nine times. The CDR3 DNA is TGTGCCAGCACCCTAACACCGGCGGGAGGCAATGAGCAGTTCTTC. Translation gives CASTLTPAGGNEQFF. V and J are TRBV9 and TRBJ2-1, with 8 nucleotides matching TRBD2. V was pared by 6 bases and J by 6 bases, with 11 bases of the junction left unmatched. Germline V gene sequence: CDR1 SGDLS, CDR2 YYNGEE. The CDR3 contains 15 residues.

The chain couples TRBV20-1 to TRBJ2-3; 10 positions match TRBD2. Germline CDR1 is DFQATT and CDR2 is SNEGSKA (reference sequence). Germline trimming cut 0 bases from V and 3 bases from J; bases unmatched to any gene: 6. The CDR3 totals 16 residues. In DNA form, the CDR3 reads TGCAGTGCTAGAGACGCGGGTAGCGGGAGGACAGATACGCAGTATTTT. Translating it yields CSARDAGSGRTDTQYF.

This clonotype has a count of ten or more. The chain links TRBV4-3 to TRBJ1-2; D is unclear. Germline values: CDR1 LGHNA, CDR2 YSLEER. V dropped 3 bases and J dropped 8 bases, with 16 bases sitting between them. CDR3 length: 14 residues. The CDR3 sequence is CASSQIGRVHGYTF. For the CDR3, the DNA is TGCGCCAGCAGCCAGATTGGGCGGGTTCACGGCTACACCTTC.

This clonotype appeared a few times. V gene TRBV28 combines with J gene TRBJ2-2; D is undetermined. The V end lost 8 bases, the J end lost 1 base, and 11 bases lay between the germline ends. The CDR3 has 14 residues. Germline CDR1 and CDR2: MDHEN and SYDVKM. CDR3 nucleotide sequence: TGTGCCAGCTATCAACTCCGGAACACCGGGGAGCTGTTTTTT. Amino acid sequence: CASYQLRNTGELFF.

Many counts were recorded for this clonotype. The junction and the germline gene differ at one end; a read error may be behind it. The gene calls are TRBV10-3 and TRBJ1-1; D is unresolved. This CDR3 is 14 amino acids long. Germline loops: CDR1 ENHRY, CDR2 SYGVKD. The CDR3 loop is CAISESTGNPEAFF. DNA of the CDR3: TGTGCCATCAGTGAGTCGACGGGGAACCCTGAAGCTTTCTTT.

In its sample, this clonotype was seen many times. This rearrangement joins TRBV20-1 to TRBJ2-2, with D perhaps matching TRBD2 (6 bases). V shed 2 bases and J shed 1 base, with 11 bases lying between them. Germline V gene data show CDR1 as DFQATT and CDR2 as SNEGSKA (reference sequence). This CDR3 is built from 15 residues. CDR3 sequence (DNA): TGCAGTGCTAGATCGTGGGGGGTGAACACCGGGGAGCTGTTTTTT. Translating it yields CSARSWGVNTGELFF.

This clonotype has ten or more counts. The chain carries TRBV6-5 and TRBJ2-7; a possible D gene is TRBD1 (5 bases). This CDR3 region has 14 residues. Germline CDR1 and CDR2: MNHEY and SVGAGI. Trimming cost V 0 bases and J 0 bases, with 6 bases left between them. The CDR3 here is CASSYSDSSYEQYF. CDR3 in DNA: TGTGCCAGCAGTTACTCCGACAGCTCCTACGAGCAGTACTTC.

The rearrangement links TRBV18 to TRBJ2-2; D is uncertain. Germline CDR1 and CDR2: KGHSH and LQKENI. The CDR3 covers 16 residues. The ends were cut back, 4 bases at V and 6 bases at J, with 18 bases in the middle. The CDR3 region is CASSRPRGAGAGELFF. CDR3 sequence (DNA): TGTGCCAGCTCACGGCCACGAGGAGCTGGGGCCGGGGAGCTGTTTTTT. Drawing the rest from reference TRBV18 and TRBJ2-2, the complete variable domain is NAGVMQNPRHLVRRRGQEARLRCSPMKGHSHVYWYRQLPEEGLKFMVYLQKENIIDESGMPKERFSAEFPKEGPSILRIQQVVRGDSAAYFCASSRPRGAGAGELFFGEGSRLTVL.

This clonotype was observed a handful of times. The V and J genes are TRBV4-3 and TRBJ2-2; D uncertain. Germline CDR1 LGHNA, CDR2 YSLEER. Trimming left V 1 base short and J 0 bases short, with 12 bases between. This CDR3 has 17 residues. The CDR3 region is CASSQALWGSNTGELFF. CDR3 DNA sequence: TGCGCCAGCAGCCAAGCCCTATGGGGTTCGAACACCGGGGAGCTGTTTTTT.

Only a few counts were recorded for this clonotype. This chain connects TRBV27 to TRBJ2-2; 9 bases are a match to TRBD1. Germline trimming cut 6 bases from V and 4 bases from J; bases unmatched to any gene: 9. This CDR3 is built from 16 residues. CDR1 and CDR2 from the germline V gene are MNHEY and SMNVEV (reference sequence). The DNA of the CDR3 is TGTGCCAGCAGGTTACAGGGGGCGGTTGGCACCGGGGAGCTGTTTTTT. Protein sequence: CASRLQGAVGTGELFF.

Many counts were recorded for this clonotype. The CDR3 DNA is TGTGCCGCGAGGACAGCAGATACGCAGTATTTT. Residues: CAARTADTQYF. The gene calls are TRBV10-3 and TRBJ2-3, with a weak D call TRBD1 (6 bases). The CDR3 is 11 amino acids. In germline, CDR1 is ENHRY, CDR2 SYGVKD. Trimming removed 11 bases at V and 4 bases at J, with 10 bases between.

The rearrangement links TRBV7-2 to TRBJ2-1, with 7 nucleotides matching TRBD1. There are 15 residues in the CDR3. Trimming removed 5 bases from V and 1 base from J; junction bases left unmatched: 5. The germline CDR1 and CDR2 sequences are SGHTA and FQGNSA. CDR3 sequence: CASSPLGQSYNEQFF. CDR3 nucleotides: TGTGCCAGCAGCCCCTTGGGACAGTCCTACAATGAGCAGTTCTTC.

Ten or more counts support this clonotype. The V call is TRBV7-9, the J call TRBJ1-6; weak D call: TRBD1 (5 bases). Germline CDR1 is SEHNR and CDR2 is FQNEAQ (reference sequence). V lost 5 bases, J lost 7 bases, and 21 bases lay in between. CDR3 length: 17 amino acids. CDR3 DNA sequence: TGTGCCAGCAGCCCCCAGCTGAGGGGAGTGGAAAATTCACCCCTCCACTTT. Residues: CASSPQLRGVENSPLHF.

This clonotype was seen ten or more times. The V gene is TRBV20-1, the J gene TRBJ2-1; the D gene is possibly TRBD2 (7 bases). Looked up from germline, CDR1 is DFQATT and CDR2 is SNEGSKA (reference sequence). Trimming shortened V by 2 bases and J by 4 bases, and 12 bases separated the two germline ends. This CDR3 contains 14 residues. CDR3 region: CSARTGTIYNEQFF. The CDR3 DNA reads TGCAGTGCTAGAACAGGGACTATATACAATGAGCAGTTCTTC.

Many counts were recorded for this clonotype. The chain combines TRBV29-1 with TRBJ1-1; D gene unclear. Germline V gives CDR1 SQVTM, CDR2 ANQGSEA. CDR3 length equals 13 residues. The germline V and J ends were trimmed by 4 bases and 3 bases, with 12 bases remaining between them. The DNA for the CDR3 is TGCAGCGTTGTACGCCTATTGTACACTGAAGCTTTCTTT. Residues: CSVVRLLYTEAFF.

This clonotype was observed at least ten times. The gene calls are TRBV24-1 and TRBJ2-1; possible D gene TRBD1, 8 bases. CDR3 length equals 14 residues. CDR1 KGHDR and CDR2 SFDVKD come from the germline V gene. V gave up 10 bases and J gave up 1 base, with 13 bases separating them. The CDR3 sequence is CATNRGGSYNEQFF. CDR3 coding DNA: TGTGCCACTAACAGGGGGGGTTCCTACAATGAGCAGTTCTTC.

This clonotype has a count of ten or more. The J gene is TRBJ2-7, the V gene TRBV7-9; D is undetermined. This CDR3 contains 12 residues. Germline CDR1 SEHNR, CDR2 FQNEAQ (reference sequence). V was trimmed by 4 bases and J by 5 bases, leaving 9 bases between them. The CDR3 spells CASSSDTHEQYF. The CDR3 bases are TGTGCCAGCAGCTCAGACACCCACGAGCAGTACTTC. Based on the CDR3 plus reference TRBV7-9 and TRBJ2-7, the full variable domain is DTGVSQNPRHKITKRGQNVTFRCDPISEHNRLYWYRQTLGQGPEFLTYFQNEAQLEKSRLLSDRFSAERPKGSFSTLEIQRTEQGDSAMYLCASSSDTHEQYFGPGTRLTVT.

The J gene is TRBJ1-2, the V gene TRBV5-1; D is unclear. V was pared by 0 bases and J by 1 base, with 13 bases between. The length of the CDR3 is 16 residues. Germline V gene lookup returns CDR1 SGHRS and CDR2 YFSETQ. The CDR3 DNA reads as TGCGCCAGCAGCTTGGTCCCCTGGGCAGTTAACTATGGCTACACCTTC. Translation: CASSLVPWAVNYGYTF.

This clonotype was found a few times. The chain couples TRBV7-6 to TRBJ2-3, with TRBD2 identical over 9 bases. CDR3 length: 17 amino acids. Germline V gene lookup returns CDR1 SGHVS and CDR2 FNYEAQ. V lost 4 bases to trimming and J lost 0 bases; unmatched junction nucleotides: 8. The CDR3 sequence is CASSSSRGGASTDTQYF. The CDR3 region has the DNA TGTGCCAGCAGCTCCTCGCGGGGGGGAGCTAGCACAGATACGCAGTATTTT.

This clonotype was seen a single time. V usage is TRBV5-6 and J usage is TRBJ2-7; 14 bases line up with TRBD2. Germline CDR1 is SGHDT and CDR2 is YYEEEE. V gave up 7 bases and J gave up 4 bases; unmatched junction bases: 10. The length of the CDR3 is 16 residues. The CDR3 reads CASGPGTSGSEYEQYF. CDR3 bases: TGTGCCAGCGGCCCCGGGACTAGCGGGAGTGAGTACGAGCAGTACTTC.

This clonotype was observed a few times. This sequence joins TRBV29-1 and TRBJ1-1, with a possible D match to TRBD1 (5 bases). The CDR3 is 12 residues long. Trimming stripped 1 base from V and 12 bases from J, with 15 bases between. Germline lookup yields CDR1 SQVTM and CDR2 ANQGSEA. The CDR3 region has the DNA TGCAGCGTTGAAGGTGGGGCAGAGAAGCCTTTCTTT. Translated, it gives CSVEGGAEKPFF. Together with reference TRBV29-1 and TRBJ1-1, the CDR3 gives the full variable domain: SAVISQKPSRDICQRGTSLTIQCQVDSQVTMMFWYRQQPGQSLTLIATANQGSEATYESGFVIDKFPISRPNLTFSTLTVSNMSPEDSSIYLCSVEGGAEKPFFGQGTRLTVV.

This rearrangement joins TRBV5-1 to TRBJ2-5, with TRBD1 identical over 12 bases. The CDR3 loop spans 15 amino acids. Per germline, CDR1 SGHRS and CDR2 YFSETQ. The V and J ends lost 4 bases and 5 bases, in that order; junction bases with no gene match: 6. The CDR3 nucleotides read TGCGCCAGCAGCCCCGGGACAGGGGGCTGGGAGACCCAGTACTTC. Its protein product is CASSPGTGGWETQYF.

There are many counts of this clonotype. The chain combines TRBV5-1 with TRBJ1-2, with D unresolved. Germline-derived CDR1 and CDR2 are SGHRS and YFSETQ. Trimming stripped 4 bases from V and 4 bases from J, with 11 bases between. The CDR3 has 13 amino acids. CDR3 in DNA: TGCGCCAGCAGCATGGCCGAGTTCTATGGCTACACCTTC. It specifies CASSMAEFYGYTF.